Sequencing of this T cell receptor (beta chain) was carried out in a study of blood T cell repertoires in COVID-19. Study details: The United States, Italy and Spain supplied acute and convalescent COVID-19 samples.

The age range of participants was about 18 to 95 years, with residence in about 25 US areas. Participant reports of clinical history set cohort assignment. A single count supports this clone. How the authors handled the data: The authors estimated nucleated cell counts from reference gene primer amplification. Method: immunoSEQ multiplex PCR; TCRdb's copy keeps in-frame clones and lacks some. The V and J calls and clone size are taken from that table; D and trimming were inferred from the DNA. This sample has 130,000 to 150,000 clones, with 84% found just once. The TCR originated in a man aged 35 to 55 with acute COVID-19. Sequenced: PBMCs or T cells enriched from blood (not recorded which).

The CDR3 nucleotides are TGTGCCATCAGTGAGTCGAACGGGGGGGCGTTAGATACGCAGTATTTT. It encodes CAISESNGGALDTQYF. The rearrangement links TRBV10-3 to TRBJ2-3, with 8 positions matching TRBD2. Germline V CDR1 and CDR2: ENHRY, SYGVKD. This CDR3 has 16 amino acids. The V and J ends lost 0 bases and 5 bases, in that order; junction bases with no gene match: 7.